One sample yielded the 24 T cell receptor beta chains listed below, sequenced in a study of blood T cell repertoires in COVID-19. Using immunoSEQ multiplex PCR, the repertoire was profiled, and TCRdb retains in-frame clones only, with some absent. The sample consists of roughly 260,000 clones, under 85% of them appearing once. The sequenced material came from peripheral blood. These receptors all come from a woman between 35 and 50 years old with active or convalescent COVID-19.

V is TRBV27 and J is TRBJ1-2; TRBD1 might be the D (5 bases). The CDR3 totals 10 residues. CDR1 and CDR2 from the germline V gene are MNHEY and SMNVEV (reference sequence). The germline V and J ends were trimmed by 8 bases and 8 bases, with 9 bases remaining between them. The CDR3, as DNA: TGTGCCAGCCAGGGCTGGGGCTACACCTTC. Its protein is CASQGWGYTF.

This chain uses TRBV10-1 with TRBJ1-1; tentative D call: TRBD1 (5 bases). The V gene's germline CDR1 is WNHNN and CDR2 SYGVQD (reference sequence). V lost 3 bases and J lost 5, with 7 bases in between. The CDR3 runs 12 residues. The CDR3, as DNA: TGCGCCAGCAGTGAAGGGGTGACTGAAGCTTTCTTT. Encoded protein: CASSEGVTEAFF.

This chain joins TRBV4-1 and TRBJ2-7, with D uncertain. V lost 0 bases, J lost 3 bases, and 6 bases lay in between. Germline CDR1 MGHRA, CDR2 YSYEKL. The CDR3 length is 13 residues. DNA of the CDR3: TGCGCCAGCAGCCAAGACCACGGCTACGAGCAGTACGTC. Translation gives CASSQDHGYEQYV.

This rearrangement joins TRBV5-1 to TRBJ2-4; weak D call: TRBD2 (6 bases). CDR1 is SGHRS, CDR2 YFSETQ, per germline. V shed 4 bases and J shed 6 bases, with 14 bases lying between them. This CDR3 comprises 14 residues. The CDR3 nucleotides are TGCGCCAGCAGCCCCCCGGGACTCCCAAACATTCAGTACTTC. Protein: CASSPPGLPNIQYF.

The chain employs TRBV9 and TRBJ1-1, with D possibly matching TRBD1 (6 bases). CDR3 length: 15 residues. The ends were cut back, 4 bases at V and 5 bases at J, with 18 bases in the middle. CDR1 and CDR2 (germline): SGDLS, YYNGEE. DNA for the CDR3: TGTGCCAGCAGCCCACCACAGGGAAGCTATACTGAAGCTTTCTTT. Protein product: CASSPPQGSYTEAFF.

V is TRBV10-3 and J is TRBJ1-6; perhaps TRBD1 as D (5 bases). Germline CDR1 is ENHRY and CDR2 is SYGVKD. V gave up 7 bases and J gave up 0 bases, with 13 bases separating them. The CDR3 length is 16 residues. The CDR3 region is CAIKTTESSYNSPLHF. The DNA of the CDR3 is TGTGCCATCAAGACGACAGAGAGCTCCTATAATTCACCCCTCCACTTT.

This clone has just one count. This chain links TRBV5-1 with TRBJ2-7; D is undetermined. This CDR3 region has 14 residues. Looked up from germline, CDR1 is SGHRS and CDR2 is YFSETQ. V lost 3 bases and J 0 bases, leaving 10 bases between the germline ends. The DNA of the CDR3 is TGCGCCAGCAGCTCCCAGGTTACCTCCTACGAGCAGTACTTC. Encoded protein: CASSSQVTSYEQYF.

This chain links TRBV28 with TRBJ2-5; 8 nucleotides match TRBD1. J was trimmed by 5 bases and V by 6 bases; bases with no gene match: 8. Germline values: CDR1 MDHEN, CDR2 SYDVKM. The CDR3 has 14 amino acids. CDR3 DNA: TGTGCCAGCAGGTTCCTGGACAGGGCTGAGACCCAGTACTTC. As protein: CASRFLDRAETQYF.

This clone was detected once. The rearrangement links TRBV24-1 to TRBJ1-2, with D perhaps matching TRBD1 (6 bases). CDR3 size: 14 residues. Germline V lookup: CDR1 KGHDR, CDR2 SFDVKD. V was pared by 4 bases and J by 4 bases, with 12 bases between. The DNA of the CDR3 is TGTGCCACCAGTGACCCGGGGGGCCTCTATGGCTACACCTTC. This translates into CATSDPGGLYGYTF.

Points on this clone: The junction and the germline gene differ at one end; a read error may be behind it. The CDR3 DNA reads TGCGCCAGCAGTCAAGCCGGCAGGGGCGCGGTGACCCAGTACTTC. Its protein is CASSQAGRGAVTQYF. The J gene is TRBJ2-5, the V gene TRBV4-1, with D tentatively TRBD1 (6 bases). Germline-derived CDR1 and CDR2 are MGHRA and YSYEKL. The CDR3 is 15 amino acids.

V gene TRBV27 combines with J gene TRBJ1-1, with D tentatively TRBD1 (5 bases). Trimming took 3 bases from V and 1 from J, leaving 6 bases between them. The length of the CDR3 is 13 residues. Germline V gene lookup returns CDR1 MNHEY and CDR2 SMNVEV (reference sequence). CDR3 bases: TGTGCCAGCAGTTTGGGGGGGAACACTGAAGCTTTCTTT. This codes for CASSLGGNTEAFF.

This chain links TRBV3-1 (or the pseudogene TRBV3-2) with TRBJ1-3, with 7 bases matching TRBD1. This CDR3 region has 14 residues. The germline V gene encodes CDR1 LGHDT and CDR2 YNNKEL (reference sequence). V was pared by 6 bases and J by 0 bases, with 2 bases of the junction left unmatched. CDR3 in amino acids: CASRGTDSGNTIYF. The CDR3 DNA follows: TGTGCCAGCAGAGGGACAGACTCTGGAAACACCATATATTTT.

The J gene is TRBJ1-1, the V gene TRBV27, with TRBD1 matching over 7 bases. The CDR3 is made up of 16 amino acids. Germline V lookup: CDR1 MNHEY, CDR2 SMNVEV (reference sequence). Germline trimming cut 6 bases from V and 2 bases from J; bases unmatched to any gene: 12. The CDR3 DNA sequence: TGTGCCAGCAGGCCCGGGACAGCTACTATCAACACTGAAGCTTTCTTT. As protein: CASRPGTATINTEAFF.

This clone occurred a few times. The chain carries TRBV19 and TRBJ1-1, with D possibly TRBD1 on 5 matching bases. V was cut by 4 bases and J by 5 bases, with 14 bases left in between. CDR1 and CDR2 (germline): LNHDA, SQIVND (reference sequence). CDR3 length: 14 residues. For the CDR3, the DNA is TGTGCCAGTAGTACCGGGGGGAGAGGGACTGAAGCTTTCTTT. Translating gives CASSTGGRGTEAFF.

The genes are TRBV28 and TRBJ2-3; a weak D match, TRBD1 (6 bases). The V gene's germline CDR1 is MDHEN and CDR2 SYDVKM. This CDR3 region has 15 residues. Trimming pared 4 bases from V and 4 bases from J, leaving 15 bases between. CDR3 protein: CASSSPGQRPDTQYF. In DNA, the CDR3 is TGTGCCAGCAGTTCTCCAGGACAGCGCCCAGATACGCAGTATTTT.

The chain has TRBV3-1 (or the pseudogene TRBV3-2) and TRBJ1-1; the match to TRBD1 covers 8 bases. Unmatched junction bases numbered 9, after V lost 4 bases and J lost 5 bases. This CDR3 has 15 residues. Germline V lookup: CDR1 LGHDT, CDR2 YNNKEL (reference sequence). The CDR3 sequence is CASSPDRVLKTEAFF. The CDR3 bases are TGTGCCAGCAGCCCGGACAGGGTTCTAAAAACTGAAGCTTTCTTT.

The chain recombines TRBV18 with TRBJ2-1, with TRBD1 as a possible D gene (5 bases). The germline CDR1 and CDR2 sequences are KGHSH and LQKENI. Trimming cost V 3 bases and J 7 bases, with 10 bases left between them. The CDR3 contains 13 residues. CDR3 DNA sequence: TGTGCCAGCTCACCCCGACAGAAGAATGAGCAGTTCTTC. This gives the protein CASSPRQKNEQFF.

This clone was counted once. The CDR3 DNA follows: TGCAGCGTTGAAGTGTCAACATATGGCTACACCTTC. It is translated as CSVEVSTYGYTF. V gene TRBV29-1 combines with J gene TRBJ1-2; no definite D call. CDR1 and CDR2 (germline): SQVTM, ANQGSEA. The CDR3 has 12 residues. The ends were cut back, 1 base at V and 5 bases at J, with 8 bases in the middle.

This rearrangement joins TRBV10-3 to TRBJ1-2, with a weak D call TRBD1 (6 bases). The CDR3 is 15 amino acids. Germline V gives CDR1 ENHRY, CDR2 SYGVKD. V lost 2 bases and J lost 0, with 10 bases in between. For the CDR3, the DNA is TGTGCCATCAGTGAGCCAGGGGAAGCTAACTATGGCTACACCTTC. As protein: CAISEPGEANYGYTF.

The rearrangement links TRBV13 to TRBJ1-1; possible D gene TRBD1, 5 bases. This CDR3 has 18 residues. Between the trimmed V and J ends, which lost 1 base and 3 bases, there was a span of 21 bases. Germline assignment: CDR1 PRHDT and CDR2 FYEKMQ (reference sequence). Here the CDR3 reads CASSLDVQVQGGDTEAFF. The CDR3 region has the DNA TGTGCCAGCAGCTTAGATGTACAGGTTCAGGGAGGGGACACTGAAGCTTTCTTT.

This clone has only one observation. The chain employs TRBV6-5 and TRBJ1-1; D not certain. Germline-derived CDR1 and CDR2 are MNHEY and SVGAGI. The V gene lost 8 bases and the J gene lost 5 bases, with 15 bases spanning the gap. CDR3 length: 13 amino acids. The CDR3 bases are TGTGCCAGCCGACCTCCTTCGAGGACTGAAGCTTTCTTT. Protein sequence: CASRPPSRTEAFF.

The genes are TRBV18 and TRBJ2-7; D ambiguous. The length of the CDR3 is 12 residues. Trimming took 2 bases from V and 4 from J, leaving 6 bases between them. Per germline, CDR1 KGHSH and CDR2 LQKENI. This chain's CDR3 is CASSPTVYEQYF. The CDR3 DNA is TGTGCCAGCTCACCAACGGTTTACGAGCAGTACTTC.

V and J are TRBV5-1 and TRBJ2-5; D remains unclear. V shed 3 bases and J shed 4 bases, with 4 bases lying between them. The CDR3 is made up of 11 amino acids. The germline CDR1 and CDR2 sequences are SGHRS and YFSETQ. CDR3 nucleotides: TGCGCCAGCAGCTACTCAGAGACCCAGTACTTC. Protein product: CASSYSETQYF.

The rearrangement joins TRBV19 to TRBJ1-5, with no clear D. V lost 3 bases, J lost 5 bases, and 8 bases lay in between. Germline V gene lookup returns CDR1 LNHDA and CDR2 SQIVND (reference sequence). The CDR3 runs to 13 residues. CDR3 coding DNA: TGTGCCAGTAGTATGTCGTCTCATCAGCCCCAGCATTTT. It codes for CASSMSSHQPQHF.